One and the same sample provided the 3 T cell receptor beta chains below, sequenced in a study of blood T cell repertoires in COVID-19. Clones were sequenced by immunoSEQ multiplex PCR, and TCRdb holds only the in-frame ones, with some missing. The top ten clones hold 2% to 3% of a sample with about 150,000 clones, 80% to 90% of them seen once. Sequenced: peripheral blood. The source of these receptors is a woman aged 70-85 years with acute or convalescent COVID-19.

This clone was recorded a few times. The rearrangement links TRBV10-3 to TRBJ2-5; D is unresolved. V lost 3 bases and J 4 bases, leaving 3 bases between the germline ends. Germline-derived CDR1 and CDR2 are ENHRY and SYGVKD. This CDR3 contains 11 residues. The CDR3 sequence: CAISDRETQYF. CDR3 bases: TGTGCCATCAGTGATAGAGAGACCCAGTACTTC.

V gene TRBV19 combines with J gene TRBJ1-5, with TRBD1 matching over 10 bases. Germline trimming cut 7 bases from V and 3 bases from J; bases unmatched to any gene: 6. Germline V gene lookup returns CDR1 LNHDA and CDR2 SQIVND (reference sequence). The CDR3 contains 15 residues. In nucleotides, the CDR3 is TGTGCCAGTAAAGGGGACAGGGGTCTCAATCAGCCCCAGCATTTT. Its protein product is CASKGDRGLNQPQHF.

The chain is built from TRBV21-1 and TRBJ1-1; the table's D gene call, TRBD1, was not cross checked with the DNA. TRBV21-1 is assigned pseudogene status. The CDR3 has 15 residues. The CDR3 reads CASSNPTSTGNEAFF. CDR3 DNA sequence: TGTGCCAGCAGCAATCCTACTTCAACAGGGAACGAAGCTTTCTTT.